Given below is one T cell receptor (beta chain) in context. Its target antigen remains unknown. The input lacks base qualities; no much larger clone sits a single base away. This sample is drawn from a study of T cells in localized non-small cell lung cancer (TCRdb year 2020). Background on the whole study: The study analyzed T cell repertoires of under 250 early-stage NSCLC patients, comparing tumors and uninvolved tumor-adjacent lungs. All 240 or so NSCLC patients in the cohort were treatment-naive and had localized lung tumors that were resected. The mean age of the NSCLC patients was approximately 71 years, with 120 to 150 men and 107 women.

The CDR3 goes from the cysteine to the phenylalanine over 15 residues. Just the 45-base CDR3 DNA is kept, in frame starting at base 1. CDR1 and CDR2, per the germline V gene, are SGHRS and YFSETQ. Germline trimming: 2 bases from V, 3 bases from J; junction bases outside gene matches: 5. TCR beta CDR3 regions were sequenced from DNA using the immunoSEQ Assay. Per the authors' processing: To compute T cell density, TCR beta template counts were normalized to usable DNA, which was estimated by amplifying housekeeping genes. Richness was estimated with the preseqR package, extrapolating to 400,000 templates for PBMC samples and 120,000 templates for tissue samples. Clonality was defined by subtracting Pielou's evenness from one. Tissue-enriched TCRs were identified through differential abundance testing performed on productive amino-acid clonotypes, with a minimum total count of 5 and an alpha of 0.1. The Jaccard Index and the Morisita Overlap Index were used to measure how much the repertoires overlapped between compartments. TCR beta CDR3s were clustered by GLIPH together with public tetramer-defined viral CDR3s, and at least three viral sequences plus V-gene enrichment were required for viral motifs. TCRdb retrieved this table from immuneACCESS and kept in-frame rearrangements only. Not all clones are present; in checked studies, unresolved V genes account for under half, and no reason is known for the remainder. V and J calls and clone size are given by that table; D and trimming were obtained from the DNA. The sample table holds about 40,000 clones, of which about 90% were seen once. The top ten hold approximately 6.4% of the sample.

At diagnosis, peripheral blood, uninvolved tumor-adjacent lung and tumor were collected and were preserved as a mix of fresh-frozen and FFPE material. For TCR repertoire profiling, blood samples were analyzed as peripheral blood mononuclear cells. Points the paper makes about the study in general: Higher blood T cell density associated with longer overall survival, while higher adjacent-lung clonality associated with shorter survival. Since the design was exploratory, TCR variables were selected using unadjusted p-values with no false-discovery rate correction. Uninvolved tumor-adjacent lung showed the highest T cell clonality, higher than tumor, which suggests more focused antigenic responses in the adjacent lung. A median of around 50 of the top 100 tumor clones were detected in paired uninvolved adjacent lung, and around 30 of these tumor clones were also found among the top 100 clones of the paired uninvolved adjacent lung. Multi-region tumor sequencing was not performed, so intratumor heterogeneity could not be excluded.

The source material was peripheral blood, sampled before any cancer treatment. This clonotype was obtained from a man aged 40 to 69 with stage I lung adenocarcinoma. The chain joins TRBV5-1 to TRBJ1-1, and 9 junctional nucleotides match TRBD1. The CDR3 loop reads CASSFTGGGDTEAFF. The DNA is as follows: TGCGCCAGCAGCTTTACAGGGGGCGGAGACACTGAAGCTTTCTTT. The full variable domain, with segments outside the CDR3 supplied by the reference TRBV5-1 and TRBJ1-1 proteins, appears as KAGVTQTPRYLIKTRGQQVTLSCSPISGHRSVSWYQQTPGQGLQFLFEYFSETQRNKGNFPGRFSGRQFSNSRSEMNVSTLELGDSALYLCASSFTGGGDTEAFFGQGTRLTVV.